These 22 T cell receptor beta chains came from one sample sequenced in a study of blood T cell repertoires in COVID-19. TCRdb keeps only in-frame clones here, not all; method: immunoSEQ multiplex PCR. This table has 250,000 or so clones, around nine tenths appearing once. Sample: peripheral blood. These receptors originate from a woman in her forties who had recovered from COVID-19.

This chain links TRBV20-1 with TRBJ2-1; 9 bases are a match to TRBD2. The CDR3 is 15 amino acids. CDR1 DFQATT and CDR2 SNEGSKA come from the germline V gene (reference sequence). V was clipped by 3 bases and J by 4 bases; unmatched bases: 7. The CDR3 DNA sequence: TGCAGTGCTAGTTTCGTAGCGGGGGCATACAATGAGCAGTTCTTC. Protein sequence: CSASFVAGAYNEQFF.

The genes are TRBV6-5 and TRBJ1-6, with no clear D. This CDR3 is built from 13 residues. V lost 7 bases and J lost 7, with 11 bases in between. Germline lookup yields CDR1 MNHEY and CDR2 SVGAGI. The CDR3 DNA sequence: TGTGCCAGCACTGGAAGCGCAAATTCACCCCTCCACTTT. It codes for CASTGSANSPLHF.

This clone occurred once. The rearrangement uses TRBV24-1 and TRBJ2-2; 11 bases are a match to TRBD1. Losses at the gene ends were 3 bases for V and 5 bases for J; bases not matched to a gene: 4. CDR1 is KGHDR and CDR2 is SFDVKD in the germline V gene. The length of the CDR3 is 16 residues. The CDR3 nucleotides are TGTGCCACCAGTGATCCGGGACAGGGGGTGACCGGGGAGCTGTTTTTT. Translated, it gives CATSDPGQGVTGELFF.

The CDR3 spells CASSLVSVAGEQYF. The CDR3 region has the DNA TGTGCCAGCAGCTTAGTCTCCGTGGCGGGCGAGCAGTACTTC. This chain uses TRBV11-3 with TRBJ2-7; perhaps TRBD2 as D (5 bases). There are 14 residues in the CDR3. Trimming cost V 1 base and J 6 bases, with 13 bases left between them. Germline CDR1 and CDR2: SGHNT and YENEEA.

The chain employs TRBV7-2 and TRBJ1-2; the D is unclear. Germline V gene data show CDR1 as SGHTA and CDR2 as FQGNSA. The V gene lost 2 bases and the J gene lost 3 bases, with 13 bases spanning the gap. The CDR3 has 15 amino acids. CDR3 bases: TGTGCCAGCAGCTTACGGGTCGGAAGAGACTATGGCTACACCTTC. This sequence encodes CASSLRVGRDYGYTF.

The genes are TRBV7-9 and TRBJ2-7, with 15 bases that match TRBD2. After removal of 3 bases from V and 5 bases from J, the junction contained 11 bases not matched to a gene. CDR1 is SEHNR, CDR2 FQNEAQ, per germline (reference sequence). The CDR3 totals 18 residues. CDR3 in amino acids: CASSFVPLGLAGGHEQYF. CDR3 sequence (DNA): TGTGCCAGCAGCTTCGTCCCCTTGGGACTAGCGGGAGGACACGAGCAGTACTTC. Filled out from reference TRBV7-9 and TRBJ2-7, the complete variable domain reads DTGVSQNPRHKITKRGQNVTFRCDPISEHNRLYWYRQTLGQGPEFLTYFQNEAQLEKSRLLSDRFSAERPKGSFSTLEIQRTEQGDSAMYLCASSFVPLGLAGGHEQYFGPGTRLTVT.

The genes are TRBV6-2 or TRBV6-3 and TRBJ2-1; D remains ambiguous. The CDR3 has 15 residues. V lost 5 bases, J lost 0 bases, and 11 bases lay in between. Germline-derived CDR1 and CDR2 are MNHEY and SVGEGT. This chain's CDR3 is CASSSDGGSYNEQFF. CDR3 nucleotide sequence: TGTGCCAGCAGTAGTGACGGCGGCTCCTACAATGAGCAGTTCTTC.

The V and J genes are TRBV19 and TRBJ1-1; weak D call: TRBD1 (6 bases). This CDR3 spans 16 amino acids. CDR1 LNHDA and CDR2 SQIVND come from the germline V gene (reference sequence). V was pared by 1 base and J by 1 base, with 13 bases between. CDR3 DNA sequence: TGTGCCAGTAGTATAGGCGGGGGCAGGGGGAACACTGAAGCTTTCTTT. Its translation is CASSIGGGRGNTEAFF. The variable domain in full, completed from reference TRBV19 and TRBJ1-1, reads DGGITQSPKYLFRKEGQNVTLSCEQNLNHDAMYWYRQDPGQGLRLIYYSQIVNDFQKGDIAEGYSVSREKKESFPLTVTSAQKNPTAFYLCASSIGGGRGNTEAFFGQGTRLTVV.

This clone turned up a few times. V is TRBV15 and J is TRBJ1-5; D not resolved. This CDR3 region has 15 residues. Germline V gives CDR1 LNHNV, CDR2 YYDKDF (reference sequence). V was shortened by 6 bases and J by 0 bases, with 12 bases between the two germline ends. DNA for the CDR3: TGTGCCACCAGTTTTGGGAGAAGTAGCAATCAGCCCCAGCATTTT. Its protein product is CATSFGRSSNQPQHF.

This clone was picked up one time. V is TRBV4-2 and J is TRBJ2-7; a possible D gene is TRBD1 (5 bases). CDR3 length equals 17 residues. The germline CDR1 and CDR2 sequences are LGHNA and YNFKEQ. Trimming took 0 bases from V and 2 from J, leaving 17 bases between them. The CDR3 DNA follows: TGTGCCAGCAGCCAAGATAGGGCAGGGAAGGTGCCCTACGAGCAGTACTTC. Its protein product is CASSQDRAGKVPYEQYF.

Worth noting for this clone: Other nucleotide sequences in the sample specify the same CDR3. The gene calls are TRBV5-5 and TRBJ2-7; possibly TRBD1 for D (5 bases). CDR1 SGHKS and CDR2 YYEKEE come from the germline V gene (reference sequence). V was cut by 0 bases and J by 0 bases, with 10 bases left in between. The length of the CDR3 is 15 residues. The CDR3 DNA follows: TGTGCCAGCAGCTTGGCCCCAGGGCCCTCCTACGAGCAGTACTTC. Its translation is CASSLAPGPSYEQYF.

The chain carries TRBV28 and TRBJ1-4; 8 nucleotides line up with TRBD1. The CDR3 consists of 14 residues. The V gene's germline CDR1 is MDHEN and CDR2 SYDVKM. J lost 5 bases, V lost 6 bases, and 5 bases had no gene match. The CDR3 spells CASSLQGVNEKLFF. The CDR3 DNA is TGTGCCAGCAGCTTACAGGGGGTGAATGAAAAACTGTTTTTT.

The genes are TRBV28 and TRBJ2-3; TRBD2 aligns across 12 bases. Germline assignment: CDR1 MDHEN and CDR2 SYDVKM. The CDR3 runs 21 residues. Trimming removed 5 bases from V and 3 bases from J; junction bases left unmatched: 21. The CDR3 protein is CASSALFRGRWTSGKTDTQYF. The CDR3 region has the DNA TGTGCCAGCAGTGCTTTATTCCGCGGCCGTTGGACTAGCGGGAAGACAGATACGCAGTATTTT. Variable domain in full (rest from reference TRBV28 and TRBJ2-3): DVKVTQSSRYLVKRTGEKVFLECVQDMDHENMFWYRQDPGLGLRLIYFSYDVKMKEKGDIPEGYSVSREKKERFSLILESASTNQTSMYLCASSALFRGRWTSGKTDTQYFGPGTRLTVL.

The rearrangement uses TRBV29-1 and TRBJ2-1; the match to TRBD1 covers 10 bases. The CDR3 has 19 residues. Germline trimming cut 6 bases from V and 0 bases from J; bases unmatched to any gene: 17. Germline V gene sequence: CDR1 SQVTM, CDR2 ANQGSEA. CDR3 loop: CSVVLLGTGVLSSYNEQFF. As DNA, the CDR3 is TGCAGCGTGGTACTATTGGGGACAGGGGTTTTAAGCTCCTACAATGAGCAGTTCTTC.

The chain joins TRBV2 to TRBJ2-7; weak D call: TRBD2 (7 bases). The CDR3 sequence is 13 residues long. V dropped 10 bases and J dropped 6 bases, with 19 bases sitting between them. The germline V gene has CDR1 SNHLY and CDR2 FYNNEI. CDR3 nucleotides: TGTGCCATTCTAGCGGAGGGGGGCCTCGAGCAGTACTTC. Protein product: CAILAEGGLEQYF. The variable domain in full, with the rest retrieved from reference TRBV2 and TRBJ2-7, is EPEVTQTPSHQVTQMGQEVILRCVPISNHLYFYWYRQILGQKVEFLVSFYNNEISEKSEIFDDQFSVERPDGSNFTLKIRSTKLEDSAMYFCAILAEGGLEQYFGPGTRLTVT.

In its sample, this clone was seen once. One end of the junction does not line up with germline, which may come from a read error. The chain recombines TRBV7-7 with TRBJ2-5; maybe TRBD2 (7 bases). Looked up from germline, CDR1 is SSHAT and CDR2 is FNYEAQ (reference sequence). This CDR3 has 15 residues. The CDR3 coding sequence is TGTGCTAGCAGCCAGGGCGGTGGGGGGGCTGAGACCCAGTACTTC. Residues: CASSQGGGGAETQYF. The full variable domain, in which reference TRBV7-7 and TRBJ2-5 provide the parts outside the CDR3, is GAGVSQSPRYKVTKRGQDVTLRCDPISSHATLYWYQQALGQGPEFLTYFNYEAQPDKSGLPSDRFSAERPEGSISTLTIQRTEQRDSAMYRCASSQGGGGAETQYFGPGTRLLVL.

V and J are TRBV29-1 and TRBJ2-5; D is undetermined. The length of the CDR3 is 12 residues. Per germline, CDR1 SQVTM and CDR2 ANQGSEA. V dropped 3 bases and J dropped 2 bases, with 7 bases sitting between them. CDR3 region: CSVDMYQETQYF. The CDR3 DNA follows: TGCAGCGTTGATATGTATCAAGAGACCCAGTACTTC.

For the CDR3, the DNA is TGTGCCAGCAGTTTAAGTGCGGTGCACTATGGCTACACCTTC. Translated: CASSLSAVHYGYTF. J is TRBJ1-2 and V is TRBV27; D is undetermined. The CDR3 loop spans 14 amino acids. Germline CDR1 reads MNHEY; CDR2 reads SMNVEV (reference sequence). V lost 2 bases, J lost 3 bases, and 10 bases lay in between.

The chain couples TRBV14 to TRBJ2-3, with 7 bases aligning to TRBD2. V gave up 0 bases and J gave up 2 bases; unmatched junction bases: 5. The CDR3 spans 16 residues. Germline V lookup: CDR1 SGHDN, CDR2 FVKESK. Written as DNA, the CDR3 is TGTGCCAGCAGCCAAGACGCGGGAGCGATCACAGATACGCAGTATTTT. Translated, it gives CASSQDAGAITDTQYF.

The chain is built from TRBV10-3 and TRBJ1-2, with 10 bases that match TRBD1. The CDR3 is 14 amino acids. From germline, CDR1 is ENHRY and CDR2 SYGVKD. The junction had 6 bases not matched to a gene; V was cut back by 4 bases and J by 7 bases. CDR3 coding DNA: TGTGCCATCAGTGGGGACAGGGGAGTAGGTGGCTACACCTTC. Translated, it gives CAISGDRGVGGYTF.

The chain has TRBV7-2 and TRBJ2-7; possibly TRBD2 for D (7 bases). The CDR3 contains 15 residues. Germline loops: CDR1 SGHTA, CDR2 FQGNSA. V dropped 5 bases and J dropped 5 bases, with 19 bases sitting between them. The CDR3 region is CASSPSGGTRNEQYF. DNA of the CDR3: TGTGCCAGCAGCCCTTCGGGGGGCACCCGAAACGAGCAGTACTTC.

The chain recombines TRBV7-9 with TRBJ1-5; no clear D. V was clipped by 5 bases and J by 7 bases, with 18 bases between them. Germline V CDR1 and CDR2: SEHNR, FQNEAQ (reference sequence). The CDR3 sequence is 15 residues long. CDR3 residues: CASSASAGSEQPQHF. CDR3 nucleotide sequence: TGTGCCAGCAGCGCCTCTGCGGGGTCGGAGCAGCCCCAGCATTTT.